The next 27 T cell receptor beta chains were all read from a single sample in a study of shared clonotypes between healthy human individuals. Naive-designated CD8 cells lacked CD45RO, were positively enriched for CCR7, and omitted terminally differentiated effector memory CD45RA+ cells. Measured with immunoSEQ multiplex PCR; TCRdb has only the in-frame clones, and not every one. The sample shows about 1,800,000 clones, roughly 95% of them seen only once. The source material was naive CD8+ T cells sorted from blood. Source of these receptors: a man between 18 and 35 years old in good health.

This clone was counted once. The chain combines TRBV30 with TRBJ1-2; TRBD1 matches 8 bases. V gave up 3 bases and J gave up 7 bases; unmatched junction bases: 7. Germline V CDR1 and CDR2: GTSNPN, SVGIG (reference sequence). The CDR3 sequence is 13 residues long. CDR3 in amino acids: CAWSPGQGGGYTF. Written as DNA, the CDR3 is TGTGCCTGGAGCCCCGGACAGGGCGGTGGCTACACCTTC.

The rearrangement joins TRBV30 to TRBJ2-2; D not resolved. Trimming stripped 1 base from V and 1 base from J, with 13 bases between. Germline V lookup: CDR1 GTSNPN, CDR2 SVGIG (reference sequence). This CDR3 region has 16 residues. CDR3 coding DNA: TGTGCCTGGAGTGGCTTGGCAGACCAGAACACCGGGGAGCTGTTTTTT. Protein: CAWSGLADQNTGELFF.

Worth noting for this clone: Additional DNA sequences in this sample encode the identical CDR3. The CDR3 loop is CASSIDGEAYEQYF. The CDR3 DNA follows: TGTGCCAGTAGTATAGACGGCGAAGCCTACGAGCAGTACTTC. The V and J genes are TRBV19 and TRBJ2-7; D is unresolved. Germline values: CDR1 LNHDA, CDR2 SQIVND (reference sequence). V dropped 0 bases and J dropped 2 bases, with 8 bases sitting between them. The CDR3 covers 14 residues.

The chain is built from TRBV4-1 and TRBJ2-7; possibly TRBD1 or TRBD2 for D (5 bases each). Per the germline V gene, CDR1 is MGHRA and CDR2 is YSYEKL. Trimming stripped 1 base from V and 2 bases from J, with 12 bases between. CDR3 length: 15 residues. The CDR3 loop is CASSQAGTLPYEQYF. Here the CDR3 DNA reads TGCGCCAGCAGCCAAGCCGGGACCCTACCCTACGAGCAGTACTTC.

The V gene is TRBV6-1, the J gene TRBJ1-1; tentative D call: TRBD1 (5 bases). Trimming took 3 bases from V and 0 from J, leaving 11 bases between them. CDR1 MNHNS and CDR2 SASEGT come from the germline V gene. This CDR3 is 15 amino acids long. The CDR3 sequence: CASSDSTAMNTEAFF. The CDR3, as DNA: TGTGCCAGCAGTGATTCGACAGCGATGAACACTGAAGCTTTCTTT.

The chain joins TRBV6-6 to TRBJ1-1; no clear D gene. V was clipped by 4 bases and J by 3 bases, with 15 bases between them. This CDR3 has 15 residues. Germline CDR1 MNHNY, CDR2 SVGAGI (reference sequence). The CDR3 DNA sequence: TGTGCCAGCAGTTCCCTGGACGGCTTCCACACTGAAGCTTTCTTT. As protein: CASSSLDGFHTEAFF.

This clone was counted a single time. J is TRBJ2-3 and V is TRBV4-1, with no clear D. V lost 0 bases and J lost 2, with 9 bases in between. The germline gives CDR1 MGHRA, CDR2 YSYEKL. The CDR3 runs 15 residues. The CDR3: CASSQDKQSTDTQYF. The DNA of the CDR3 is TGCGCCAGCAGCCAAGATAAGCAGTCCACAGATACGCAGTATTTT.

The CDR3 loop is CASSLGTGEIRHEQFF. CDR3 in DNA: TGTGCCAGCAGCTTAGGGACAGGGGAGATTAGGCATGAGCAGTTCTTC. The chain carries TRBV7-8 and TRBJ2-1; 9 nucleotides line up with TRBD1. V shed 1 base, J shed 8 bases, and the junction held 9 bases outside the gene matches. This CDR3 has 16 residues. CDR1 and CDR2 (germline): SGHVS, FQNEAQ.

This sequence joins TRBV5-4 and TRBJ2-2; 11 bases line up with TRBD1. CDR3 length: 17 residues. The germline V gene has CDR1 SGHNT and CDR2 YYREEE (reference sequence). After removal of 3 bases from V and 5 bases from J, the junction contained 9 bases not matched to a gene. CDR3 nucleotides: TGTGCCAGCAGCTATGGGACAGGGGGTTTTGGGACCGGGGAGCTGTTTTTT. Translation gives CASSYGTGGFGTGELFF.

Points on this clone: Other DNA sequences within the sample encode an identical CDR3. The chain uses TRBV27 and TRBJ1-5; the D gene is possibly TRBD1 (5 bases). V was shortened by 1 base and J by 4 bases, with 8 bases between the two germline ends. The germline V gene encodes CDR1 MNHEY and CDR2 SMNVEV (reference sequence). The CDR3 covers 14 residues. CDR3 sequence reads: CASSLLGGNQPQHF. CDR3 nucleotides: TGTGCCAGCAGTTTATTGGGGGGAAATCAGCCCCAGCATTTT.

This chain links TRBV5-4 with TRBJ1-4; perhaps TRBD1 as D (6 bases). The germline V gene has CDR1 SGHNT and CDR2 YYREEE (reference sequence). CDR3 length: 15 amino acids. V was clipped by 4 bases and J by 7 bases, with 17 bases between them. The DNA for the CDR3 is TGTGCCAGCAGCCCCGAAGGGGGAAACAGTGAAAAACTGTTTTTT. It encodes CASSPEGGNSEKLFF.

The chain combines TRBV10-3 with TRBJ1-6; TRBD1 agrees at 9 bases. Germline loops: CDR1 ENHRY, CDR2 SYGVKD. The V gene end was trimmed by 9 bases and the J gene end by 8 bases; junction bases not matched to a gene: 8. The CDR3 is 14 amino acids. This CDR3 is CAIGTGIFDSPLHF. CDR3 nucleotide sequence: TGTGCCATAGGGACAGGGATTTTTGATTCACCCCTCCACTTT.

This clone was counted once. V is TRBV7-9 and J is TRBJ1-2, with D possibly TRBD1 on 6 matching bases. Trimming stripped 5 bases from V and 6 bases from J, with 10 bases between. Germline V gene sequence: CDR1 SEHNR, CDR2 FQNEAQ (reference sequence). This CDR3 spans 12 amino acids. CDR3 region: CASSPQGNGYTF. CDR3 nucleotides: TGTGCCAGCAGCCCACAGGGAAATGGCTACACCTTC.

The chain has TRBV2 and TRBJ1-2; 8 bases match TRBD1. This CDR3 region has 15 residues. CDR1 SNHLY and CDR2 FYNNEI come from the germline V gene. The junction had 6 bases not matched to a gene; V was cut back by 3 bases and J by 3 bases. DNA of the CDR3: TGTGCCAGCAGTGACAGCACAGGGGGTGACTATGGCTACACCTTC. Protein product: CASSDSTGGDYGYTF.

This rearrangement joins TRBV4-3 to TRBJ2-7, with D possibly being TRBD1 (6 bases). Germline V lookup: CDR1 LGHNA, CDR2 YSLEER. The CDR3 covers 16 residues. V was trimmed by 0 bases and J by 2 bases, leaving 14 bases between them. The CDR3 DNA reads TGCGCCAGCAGCCAAGAAGCGGTCCAGGGGCCCTACGAGCAGTACTTC. Translation: CASSQEAVQGPYEQYF.

The chain links TRBV7-6 to TRBJ1-1; D remains ambiguous. Germline V gene sequence: CDR1 SGHVS, CDR2 FNYEAQ. Trimming removed 4 bases from V and 5 bases from J, with 5 bases in between. This CDR3 has 11 amino acids. The CDR3 DNA sequence: TGTGCCAGCAGCTGGGGTACTGAAGCTTTCTTT. Amino acids: CASSWGTEAFF.

The rearrangement links TRBV7-9 to TRBJ2-7; a possible D gene is TRBD2 (6 bases). Per the germline V gene, CDR1 is SEHNR and CDR2 is FQNEAQ (reference sequence). CDR3 length: 16 amino acids. V lost 6 bases to trimming and J lost 0 bases, with 18 bases between them. CDR3 in DNA: TGTGCCAGCAGTCCGGGCGGAGGCGGGGCCTCCTACGAGCAGTACTTC. Its translation is CASSPGGGGASYEQYF. Looking up the rest from reference TRBV7-9 and TRBJ2-7 gives the full variable domain: DTGVSQNPRHKITKRGQNVTFRCDPISEHNRLYWYRQTLGQGPEFLTYFQNEAQLEKSRLLSDRFSAERPKGSFSTLEIQRTEQGDSAMYLCASSPGGGGASYEQYFGPGTRLTVT.

The gene calls are TRBV19 and TRBJ2-7, with TRBD1 as a possible D gene (6 bases). Trimming took off 2 bases at V and 3 bases at J, with 14 bases between the two ends. The CDR3 runs 15 residues. The V gene's germline CDR1 is LNHDA and CDR2 SQIVND (reference sequence). The CDR3 bases are TGTGCCAGTAGTATACTAAAGGACAGTAGCTACGAGCAGTACTTC. Translating gives CASSILKDSSYEQYF. Full variable domain (rest looked up from reference TRBV19 and TRBJ2-7): DGGITQSPKYLFRKEGQNVTLSCEQNLNHDAMYWYRQDPGQGLRLIYYSQIVNDFQKGDIAEGYSVSREKKESFPLTVTSAQKNPTAFYLCASSILKDSSYEQYFGPGTRLTVT.

This sequence joins TRBV5-8 and TRBJ2-2; D may be TRBD2 (6 bases). The CDR3 sequence is 20 residues long. CDR1 and CDR2 from the germline V gene are SGHTS and YDEGEE. Trimming cost V 1 base and J 4 bases, with 26 bases left between them. This chain's CDR3 is CASSLITIGGPRVGTGELFF. As DNA, the CDR3 is TGTGCCAGCAGCTTGATTACAATCGGAGGGCCCCGGGTCGGCACCGGGGAGCTGTTTTTT.

The chain joins TRBV7-6 to TRBJ2-2, with D perhaps matching TRBD1 (5 bases). V dropped 0 bases and J dropped 2 bases, with 7 bases sitting between them. There are 15 residues in the CDR3. Germline V CDR1 and CDR2: SGHVS, FNYEAQ. The CDR3 loop reads CASSLARVNTGELFF. CDR3 DNA sequence: TGTGCCAGCAGCTTAGCCAGGGTTAACACCGGGGAGCTGTTTTTT.

The chain joins TRBV18 to TRBJ1-2; D may be TRBD1 (6 bases). Germline V gene sequence: CDR1 KGHSH, CDR2 LQKENI. V was shortened by 0 bases and J by 6 bases, with 20 bases between the two germline ends. The CDR3 has 17 residues. CDR3 DNA: TGTGCCAGCTCACCACCAAGGACAGTAAGTCTGGTGGATGGCTACACCTTC. This sequence encodes CASSPPRTVSLVDGYTF.

The CDR3 loop reads CASSLGQGSGITEAFF. CDR3 nucleotides: TGTGCCAGCAGCTTGGGACAGGGAAGTGGAATCACTGAAGCTTTCTTT. This chain joins TRBV5-6 and TRBJ1-1, with TRBD1 identical over 7 bases. The CDR3 is made up of 16 amino acids. The V gene end was trimmed by 0 bases and the J gene end by 4 bases; junction bases not matched to a gene: 9. Germline V gene data show CDR1 as SGHDT and CDR2 as YYEEEE.

This chain links TRBV11-3 with TRBJ2-1, with D perhaps TRBD1 (5 bases). Deletions cut 4 bases from V and 8 bases from J, with 15 bases between. In germline, CDR1 is SGHNT, CDR2 YENEEA. The CDR3 is 14 residues long. As DNA, the CDR3 is TGTGCCAGCAGCTCTAGGAAGGGGTTTGATGAGCAGTTCTTC. Translating gives CASSSRKGFDEQFF. Together with reference TRBV11-3 and TRBJ2-1, the CDR3 gives the full variable domain: EAGVVQSPRYKIIEKKQPVAFWCNPISGHNTLYWYLQNLGQGPELLIRYENEEAVDDSQLPKDRFSAERLKGVDSTLKIQPAELGDSAVYLCASSSRKGFDEQFFGPGTRLTVL.

The rearrangement uses TRBV11-2 and TRBJ2-1, with 7 nucleotides matching TRBD1. Germline V gives CDR1 SGHAT, CDR2 FQNNGV. J was trimmed by 10 bases and V by 5 bases; bases with no gene match: 14. This CDR3 is 15 amino acids long. The CDR3 region has the DNA TGTGCCAGCAGCCCCCCCCTCGACAGGGTAGGGGAGCAGTTCTTC. Translated, it gives CASSPPLDRVGEQFF.

This chain uses TRBV15 with TRBJ2-4; tentatively, D is TRBD2 (6 bases). Germline-derived CDR1 and CDR2 are LNHNV and YYDKDF (reference sequence). The V gene lost 0 bases and the J gene lost 6 bases, with 15 bases spanning the gap. The CDR3 runs to 16 residues. The CDR3 region has the DNA TGTGCCACCAGCAGAGATCTGGAGGGCCGAGGAAACATTCAGTACTTC. It encodes CATSRDLEGRGNIQYF. Together with reference TRBV15 and TRBJ2-4, the CDR3 gives the full variable domain: DAMVIQNPRYQVTQFGKPVTLSCSQTLNHNVMYWYQQKSSQAPKLLFHYYDKDFNNEADTPDNFQSRRPNTSFCFLDIRSPGLGDTAMYLCATSRDLEGRGNIQYFGAGTRLSVL.

This rearrangement joins TRBV6-1 to TRBJ2-5; D might be TRBD1 or TRBD2, each matching 5 bases. Germline CDR1 and CDR2: MNHNS and SASEGT. The CDR3 runs 14 residues. V was clipped by 2 bases and J by 4 bases, with 11 bases between them. The CDR3 loop reads CASSELDGAETQYF. In DNA, the CDR3 is TGTGCCAGCAGTGAATTGGACGGGGCAGAGACCCAGTACTTC.

This chain connects TRBV28 to TRBJ1-4, with D possibly TRBD1 on 6 matching bases. Germline lookup yields CDR1 MDHEN and CDR2 SYDVKM. This CDR3 is built from 16 residues. Trimming took 4 bases from V and 3 from J, leaving 15 bases between them. CDR3 sequence: CASSSYAGDANEKLFF. The CDR3 region has the DNA TGTGCCAGCAGTTCTTACGCAGGGGATGCTAATGAAAAACTGTTTTTT.